The following is a T cell receptor (beta chain) sequence with its context. The germline gives CDR1 LNHNV, CDR2 YYDKDF (reference sequence). J lost 2 bases, V lost 4 bases, and 5 bases had no gene match. The CDR3 is made up of 15 amino acids. This record comes from a study of response to subunit inactivated influenza vaccine. TCRdb re-called the RT-PCR reads through MiXCR, storing one row per CDR3 protein. The sample holds a few hundred thousand distinct CDR3 sequences, about 11% seen once. This same sample was also part of a study on T cells expressing NK-cell markers. Per that study: Making the TCR beta cDNA relied on 5'RACE template switching with UMIs. The TCR beta repertoires were obtained from sorted CD3+CD56+NKG2C+, CD3+CD56+NKG2C- and CD3+CD56-NKG2C+ T cells. There were seven HCMV-seropositive donors and one seronegative donor among the eight sequenced. More than five of the donors carried dominant NKG2C+ clonotypes that took up about 1.0-7.0% of their CD8+ T cells. Leadership of the CD3+CD56-NKG2C+ fraction also belonged to these clonotypes in four donors.

This receptor was identified in a middle-aged man who received an inactivated influenza vaccine. This sequence joins TRBV15 and TRBJ2-4; the match to TRBD1 covers 7 bases. Sequencing was performed on PBMCs from blood, taken on the day of vaccination. CDR3 residues: CATSNRQGSKNIQYF. The CDR3 bases are TGTGCCACCAGCAATAGACAGGGATCCAAAAACATTCAGTACTTC.